Following are 7 T cell receptor beta chains from one sample sequenced in a study of vaccination effects on CD4 cells after COVID-19. Antigens of these TCRs are unknown. It was after more than 8 days of culture that CD4+ T cells were isolated. TCRdb's copy holds only in-frame clones and misses some; the assay was immunoSEQ multiplex PCR. This table holds 35,000 to 40,000 clones, 82% found once. The source material was CD4+ T cells from PBMCs cultured without peptide, sampled before COVID-19 vaccination. The source is a human donor who received a COVID-19 vaccine.

The chain has TRBV10-2 and TRBJ1-6; TRBD1 might be the D (5 bases). The germline CDR1 and CDR2 sequences are WSHSY and SAAADI. Trimming took off 2 bases at V and 9 bases at J, with 14 bases between the two ends. The CDR3 covers 15 residues. CDR3 nucleotide sequence: TGCGCCAGCAGTGAGGCCGGGGCTAGGCGTTCACCCCTCCACTTT. Translating it yields CASSEAGARRSPLHF.

This chain uses TRBV11-2 with TRBJ2-6; 7 bases are shared with TRBD1. Trimming took 3 bases from V and 1 from J; bases not matched to a gene: 12. This CDR3 contains 19 residues. The germline gives CDR1 SGHAT, CDR2 FQNNGV. For the CDR3, the DNA is TGTGCCAGCAGCTTGGACAGGACACGGACGAGATCTGGGGCCAACGTCCTGACTTTC. Amino acid sequence: CASSLDRTRTRSGANVLTF.

The chain is built from TRBV5-1 and TRBJ2-2; the D call may be TRBD1 or TRBD2 (5 bases each). V was shortened by 1 base and J by 4 bases, with 20 bases between the two germline ends. The CDR3 sequence is 18 residues long. CDR1 is SGHRS and CDR2 is YFSETQ in the germline V gene. This CDR3 is CASSLRPGAGKSTGELFF. The CDR3 region has the DNA TGCGCCAGCAGCTTGAGGCCCGGGGCCGGAAAAAGCACCGGGGAGCTGTTTTTT.

The J gene is TRBJ2-1, the V gene TRBV24-1, with D maybe TRBD2 (6 bases). V was trimmed by 4 bases and J by 1 base, leaving 19 bases between them. The CDR3 has 18 residues. CDR1 and CDR2 (germline): KGHDR, SFDVKD. CDR3 in amino acids: CATSEHNWRVGSYNEQFF. Here the CDR3 DNA reads TGTGCCACCAGTGAACATAACTGGAGGGTTGGATCCTACAATGAGCAGTTCTTC.

The chain uses TRBV18 and TRBJ2-6; tentative D call: TRBD2 (6 bases). This CDR3 has 19 amino acids. Germline V gives CDR1 KGHSH, CDR2 LQKENI. Deletions cut 4 bases from V and 0 bases from J, with 19 bases between. The CDR3 sequence is CASSLTTTGLSSGANVLTF. As DNA, the CDR3 is TGTGCCAGCTCACTTACGACCACGGGACTGTCCTCTGGGGCCAACGTCCTGACTTTC.

The rearrangement joins TRBV2 to TRBJ1-6, with a tentative D call TRBD1 (6 bases). Per the germline V gene, CDR1 is SNHLY and CDR2 is FYNNEI. The CDR3 has 15 amino acids. The V end lost 7 bases, the J end lost 5 bases, and 15 bases lay between the germline ends. CDR3 sequence (DNA): TGTGCCAGCATGATAAACAGGGCTAATAATTCACCCCTCCACTTT. The encoded protein is CASMINRANNSPLHF.

This chain links TRBV30 with TRBJ1-1; D unclear. Trimming removed 3 bases from V and 5 bases from J, with 19 bases in between. Germline assignment: CDR1 GTSNPN and CDR2 SVGIG (reference sequence). CDR3 size: 15 residues. The CDR3 sequence: CAWRKRGIFRTEAFF. For the CDR3, the DNA is TGTGCCTGGAGAAAACGCGGGATTTTCAGAACTGAAGCTTTCTTT.